One sample yielded the 29 T cell receptor beta chains listed below, sequenced in a study of beta chain features in type 1 diabetes. The sequenced template was cDNA made from the entire isolated RNA. Clones were sequenced by immunoSEQ multiplex PCR, and TCRdb holds only the in-frame ones, with some missing. The sample holds hundreds of thousands of clones, 25% to 35% seen once. The sequenced material came from naive CD4+ T cells from blood. The receptor set was obtained from a man aged 18-30 years in good health.

V gene TRBV30 combines with J gene TRBJ1-5, with 10 bases matching TRBD1. CDR3 length equals 14 residues. The junction had 6 bases not matched to a gene; V was cut back by 1 base and J by 9 bases. Germline CDR1 is GTSNPN and CDR2 is SVGIG (reference sequence). The CDR3 protein is CAWSATGGYRPQHF. The DNA of the CDR3 is TGTGCCTGGAGTGCGACAGGGGGCTATCGGCCCCAGCATTTT.

This clone was observed a few times. This CDR3 is also generated by other DNA sequences in the sample. The DNA for the CDR3 is TGCAGCGTCGGTACCAATGAGCAGTTCTTC. Its protein product is CSVGTNEQFF. V usage is TRBV29-1 and J usage is TRBJ2-1; D remains ambiguous. The germline gives CDR1 SQVTM, CDR2 ANQGSEA. V lost 6 bases and J 6 bases, leaving 6 bases between the germline ends. The CDR3 runs to 10 residues.

The chain couples TRBV30 to TRBJ1-5; perhaps TRBD1 as D (5 bases). Germline V gene sequence: CDR1 GTSNPN, CDR2 SVGIG (reference sequence). The length of the CDR3 is 12 residues. The V end lost 3 bases, the J end lost 7 bases, and 10 bases lay between the germline ends. Here the CDR3 reads CAWSQGEQPQHF. CDR3 DNA sequence: TGTGCCTGGAGCCAGGGTGAACAGCCCCAGCATTTT.

This clone was counted between two and nine times. The rearrangement joins TRBV7-2 to TRBJ2-1; 9 nucleotides line up with TRBD1. Trimming took 3 bases from V and 7 from J; bases not matched to a gene: 7. This CDR3 is built from 15 residues. The germline V gene has CDR1 SGHTA and CDR2 FQGNSA. CDR3 region: CASSLFGTGYNEQFF. The CDR3 DNA reads as TGTGCCAGCAGCTTGTTCGGGACAGGGTATAATGAGCAGTTCTTC.

The chain has TRBV5-4 and TRBJ2-2; 8 bases fit TRBD2. CDR3 length: 16 residues. Germline CDR1 is SGHNT and CDR2 is YYREEE (reference sequence). V was pared by 2 bases and J by 6 bases, with 9 bases of the junction left unmatched. The CDR3 region has the DNA TGTGCCAGCAGCTTTGAGATCGGGACTAGTCCCGGGGAGCTGTTTTTT. Encoded protein: CASSFEIGTSPGELFF. Supplemented by reference TRBV5-4 and TRBJ2-2, the full variable domain reads ETGVTQSPTHLIKTRGQQVTLRCSSQSGHNTVSWYQQALGQGPQFIFQYYREEENGRGNFPPRFSGLQFPNYSSELNVNALELDDSALYLCASSFEIGTSPGELFFGEGSRLTVL.

The chain employs TRBV28 and TRBJ2-7; D may match TRBD1 or TRBD2 (5 bases each). The CDR3 is made up of 14 amino acids. V dropped 6 bases and J dropped 4 bases, with 16 bases sitting between them. Germline V gene data show CDR1 as MDHEN and CDR2 as SYDVKM. CDR3 region: CASSPPGRGYEQYF. The CDR3 DNA is TGTGCCAGCAGCCCTCCGGGACGTGGGTACGAGCAGTACTTC.

The chain employs TRBV5-4 and TRBJ1-1; 7 bases map to TRBD1. The germline V gene has CDR1 SGHNT and CDR2 YYREEE (reference sequence). The V segment lost 1 base and the J segment 7 bases; nucleotides outside the gene matches: 4. This CDR3 has 13 amino acids. In DNA form, the CDR3 reads TGTGCCAGCAGCTTGCCGGACAGGATTGAAGCTTTCTTT. This codes for CASSLPDRIEAFF.

The CDR3 region has the DNA TGTGCCAGCAGCTTGCAGCGAGGGTCCTACGAGCAGTACTTC. Translated: CASSLQRGSYEQYF. The chain carries TRBV5-4 and TRBJ2-7; a weak D match, TRBD2 (5 bases). Germline V gene data show CDR1 as SGHNT and CDR2 as YYREEE (reference sequence). V lost 1 base, J lost 1 base, and 9 bases lay in between. The CDR3 contains 14 residues.

Note on this clone: The same CDR3 can be traced to other DNA sequences in this sample. The chain joins TRBV29-1 to TRBJ2-5; TRBD1 or TRBD2 may be the D gene (5 bases each). This CDR3 region has 10 residues. Germline CDR1 SQVTM, CDR2 ANQGSEA. The ends were cut back, 7 bases at V and 5 bases at J, with 8 bases in the middle. The CDR3 loop is CSGGGETQYF. The CDR3 nucleotides read TGCAGCGGTGGGGGTGAGACCCAGTACTTC.

The V and J genes are TRBV25-1 and TRBJ1-3, with a weak D call TRBD1 (6 bases). The CDR3 has 14 amino acids. Germline V CDR1 and CDR2: MGHDK, SYGVNS. Between the trimmed V and J ends, which lost 1 base and 4 bases, there was a span of 8 bases. In DNA form, the CDR3 reads TGTGCCAGCAGTGAATTGGGGGGCGGAAACACCATATATTTT. It codes for CASSELGGGNTIYF.

The CDR3 sequence is CASGLPGLAGGDEQFF. The CDR3 DNA is TGTGCTAGTGGTTTGCCCGGACTAGCGGGAGGGGATGAGCAGTTCTTC. The V and J genes are TRBV12-5 and TRBJ2-1; 15 bases are a match to TRBD2. The CDR3 extends over 16 amino acids. Germline V gives CDR1 LGHNT, CDR2 FRNRAP. V dropped 2 bases and J dropped 8; count of bases not matched to a gene: 4. Using reference TRBV12-5 and TRBJ2-1 for the parts outside the CDR3, the full variable domain is DARVTQTPRHKVTEMGQEVTMRCQPILGHNTVFWYRQTMMQGLELLAYFRNRAPLDDSGMPKDRFSAEMPDATLATLKIQPSEPRDSAVYFCASGLPGLAGGDEQFFGPGTRLTVL.

The gene calls are TRBV19 and TRBJ2-1; D is unresolved. The CDR3 is made up of 14 amino acids. Germline CDR1 is LNHDA and CDR2 is SQIVND (reference sequence). Between the trimmed V and J ends, which lost 7 bases and 8 bases, there was a span of 18 bases. This chain's CDR3 is CASTVGPQRHEQFF. Here the CDR3 DNA reads TGTGCCAGTACCGTAGGTCCGCAACGGCATGAGCAGTTCTTC.

The rearrangement joins TRBV5-4 to TRBJ2-5, with a weak D call TRBD2 (5 bases). The CDR3 spans 14 residues. The germline V gene has CDR1 SGHNT and CDR2 YYREEE (reference sequence). Trimming took 4 bases from V and 5 from J, leaving 15 bases between them. The chain's CDR3 is CASSLDTGIETQYF. DNA of the CDR3: TGTGCCAGCAGCCTTGACACGGGGATCGAGACCCAGTACTTC.

The rearrangement joins TRBV4-1 to TRBJ2-4; D possibly corresponds to TRBD1 (6 bases). The germline V gene has CDR1 MGHRA and CDR2 YSYEKL. Trimming shortened V by 5 bases and J by 0 bases, and 23 bases separated the two germline ends. This CDR3 comprises 19 residues. In DNA form, the CDR3 reads TGCGCCAGCAGCTCCACCGACAGGACGTATGGCGAAGCCAAAAACATTCAGTACTTC. Its protein is CASSSTDRTYGEAKNIQYF.

In its sample, this clone was seen a few times. The chain couples TRBV11-1 to TRBJ2-7; the match to TRBD1 covers 7 bases. Trimming cost V 4 bases and J 0 bases; bases outside gene matches: 6. There are 15 residues in the CDR3. Germline V gives CDR1 SGHAT, CDR2 FQDESV (reference sequence). The CDR3 protein is CASSSSTGSSYEQYF. In nucleotides, the CDR3 is TGTGCCAGCAGCTCATCGACAGGGAGCTCCTACGAGCAGTACTTC. The whole variable domain, remainder taken from reference TRBV11-1 and TRBJ2-7, is EAEVAQSPRYKITEKSQAVAFWCDPISGHATLYWYRQILGQGPELLVQFQDESVVDDSQLPKDRFSAERLKGVDSTLKIQPAELGDSAMYLCASSSSTGSSYEQYFGPGTRLTVT.

This clone was counted a few times. J is TRBJ2-5 and V is TRBV9; maybe TRBD2 (6 bases). The CDR3 runs to 15 residues. V dropped 1 base and J dropped 4 bases, with 14 bases sitting between them. Germline CDR1 reads SGDLS; CDR2 reads YYNGEE. CDR3 loop: CASSVMRGQGETQYF. CDR3 nucleotides: TGTGCCAGCAGCGTAATGCGGGGCCAGGGAGAGACCCAGTACTTC.

This rearrangement joins TRBV5-1 to TRBJ2-1; tentative D call: TRBD2 (6 bases). This CDR3 is built from 16 residues. V was pared by 6 bases and J by 4 bases, with 20 bases between. Germline assignment: CDR1 SGHRS and CDR2 YFSETQ. The CDR3 DNA reads as TGCGCCAGCACCCTGTGGGGGGAGGTTAGGTACAATGAGCAGTTCTTC. Its protein is CASTLWGEVRYNEQFF.

The genes are TRBV2 and TRBJ2-5, with D maybe TRBD1 (5 bases). The germline V gene has CDR1 SNHLY and CDR2 FYNNEI. The CDR3 extends over 13 amino acids. V dropped 5 bases and J dropped 1 base, with 8 bases sitting between them. CDR3 DNA: TGTGCCAGCAGTCCAGGGTCCCAAGAGACCCAGTACTTC. This sequence encodes CASSPGSQETQYF.

This clone was seen only a few times. The gene calls are TRBV25-1 and TRBJ2-1, with D possibly matching TRBD2 (5 bases). The CDR3 sequence is 16 residues long. CDR1 is MGHDK and CDR2 is SYGVNS in the germline V gene. Trimming took 3 bases from V and 0 from J, leaving 12 bases between them. The CDR3 sequence: CASSDFGESSYNEQFF. The DNA of the CDR3 is TGTGCCAGCAGTGATTTCGGGGAGAGCTCCTACAATGAGCAGTTCTTC.

The V and J genes are TRBV11-2 and TRBJ1-2; possible D gene TRBD1, 6 bases. The germline V and J ends were trimmed by 6 bases and 6 bases, with 17 bases remaining between them. This CDR3 region has 14 residues. CDR1 and CDR2 from the germline V gene are SGHAT and FQNNGV. The chain's CDR3 is CASRNWDILHGYTF. The CDR3 nucleotides read TGTGCCAGCAGAAATTGGGACATTCTCCATGGCTACACCTTC. The variable domain in full, with the rest retrieved from reference TRBV11-2 and TRBJ1-2, is EAGVAQSPRYKIIEKRQSVAFWCNPISGHATLYWYQQILGQGPKLLIQFQNNGVVDDSQLPKDRFSAERLKGVDSTLKIQPAKLEDSAVYLCASRNWDILHGYTFGSGTRLTVV.

A remark on this clone: Other DNA variants within this sample encode the same CDR3. The chain has TRBV7-2 and TRBJ1-2; a possible D gene is TRBD1 (5 bases). CDR1 SGHTA and CDR2 FQGNSA come from the germline V gene. The CDR3 consists of 13 residues. The V gene lost 5 bases and the J gene lost 4 bases, with 11 bases spanning the gap. CDR3 amino acids: CASSPPGGYGYTF. The CDR3 DNA reads TGTGCCAGCAGCCCGCCCGGGGGCTATGGCTACACCTTC.

CDR3 sequence reads: CAWGHRFSSGNTIYF. The DNA of the CDR3 is TGTGCCTGGGGTCACAGGTTTAGCTCTGGAAACACCATATATTTT. The chain has TRBV30 and TRBJ1-3, with D perhaps matching TRBD1 (5 bases). V lost 5 bases and J 0 bases, leaving 14 bases between the germline ends. Per germline, CDR1 GTSNPN and CDR2 SVGIG (reference sequence). There are 15 residues in the CDR3.

The chain joins TRBV30 to TRBJ2-3; the D gene is possibly TRBD1 (5 bases). In germline, CDR1 is GTSNPN, CDR2 SVGIG (reference sequence). CDR3 length: 13 residues. Between the trimmed V and J ends, which lost 5 bases and 4 bases, there was a span of 13 bases. The CDR3 protein is CAWGAGKADTQYF. In DNA form, the CDR3 reads TGTGCCTGGGGAGCAGGGAAAGCAGATACGCAGTATTTT.

This clone was seen a handful of times. The rearrangement links TRBV29-1 to TRBJ1-1; 7 bases agree with TRBD1. CDR1 is SQVTM, CDR2 ANQGSEA, per germline. After removal of 7 bases from V and 2 bases from J, the junction contained 7 bases not matched to a gene. The CDR3 loop spans 13 amino acids. DNA of the CDR3: TGCAGCGGGGTGGGACAGATTAACACTGAAGCTTTCTTT. Translated, it gives CSGVGQINTEAFF.

The V and J genes are TRBV2 and TRBJ1-5, with D hard to call. Germline V gives CDR1 SNHLY, CDR2 FYNNEI. CDR3 length: 12 residues. The germline V and J ends were trimmed by 1 base and 9 bases, with 7 bases remaining between them. The CDR3 here is CASSEEGWPQHF. In DNA, the CDR3 is TGTGCCAGCAGTGAAGAGGGCTGGCCCCAGCATTTT.

This clone was observed once. The V call is TRBV19, the J call TRBJ2-5, with TRBD2 matching 9 bases. Trimming took 3 bases from V and 8 from J; bases not matched to a gene: 7. The CDR3 consists of 14 residues. The germline V gene encodes CDR1 LNHDA and CDR2 SQIVND (reference sequence). DNA of the CDR3: TGTGCCAGTAGTATTCAAGTTAGCGGGAGTACCCAGTACTTC. This sequence encodes CASSIQVSGSTQYF.

V gene TRBV7-9 combines with J gene TRBJ2-3, with 10 bases aligning to TRBD2. The V and J ends lost 6 bases and 6 bases, in that order; junction bases with no gene match: 6. The germline CDR1 and CDR2 sequences are SEHNR and FQNEAQ (reference sequence). The length of the CDR3 is 14 residues. The CDR3 DNA reads as TGTGCCAGCAGTCTAGCGGGAGATGTGGATACGCAGTATTTT. Encoded protein: CASSLAGDVDTQYF.

The gene calls are TRBV6-5 and TRBJ2-1; 11 bases are a match to TRBD2. J gave up 5 bases and V 4 bases, and 7 bases lay outside the gene matches. Germline loops: CDR1 MNHEY, CDR2 SVGAGI. This CDR3 is 16 amino acids long. The CDR3 sequence: CASSSILAGGNNEQFF. CDR3 nucleotide sequence: TGTGCCAGCAGTTCGATCCTAGCGGGAGGTAACAATGAGCAGTTCTTC.

This clone showed up just a few times. The CDR3 coding sequence is TGTGCCAGCAGTAAAATCGGGGGATTCTACGAGCAGTACTTC. This codes for CASSKIGGFYEQYF. This rearrangement joins TRBV25-1 to TRBJ2-7, with a possible D match to TRBD2 (6 bases). Germline V gene lookup returns CDR1 MGHDK and CDR2 SYGVNS. Trimming removed 5 bases from V and 3 bases from J, with 14 bases in between. This CDR3 region has 14 residues.